This paragraph covers one T cell receptor (beta chain) sequence. Its antigen is currently unknown. The data were taken from a study of T cell responses to AZD1222 COVID-19 vaccine. Study outcomes and limitations: Receipt of two AZD1222 doses was followed by a rise in Spike-specific TCR breadth and depth. Baseline antibody screening turned up just six or seven seropositive AZD1222 recipients.

Repertoires were generated with immunoSEQ multiplex PCR, while TCRdb's copy carries only in-frame clones and drops some. In the table there are around 110,000 clones, around 85% of which are singletons. V shed 6 bases and J shed 3 bases, with 11 bases lying between them. This CDR3 has 13 residues. The chain carries TRBV12-3 or TRBV12-4 and TRBJ2-5; maybe TRBD1 (5 bases). The sample in question was peripheral blood, obtained on day 0 of MenACWY control vaccination. This clonotype was obtained from an adult in good health. The CDR3 nucleotides are TGTGCCAGCAGCTGGGTCAGGGAAGAGACCCAGTACTTC. It encodes CASSWVREETQYF.